The 14 T cell receptor beta chains below come from one sample, sequenced in a study of cytomegalovirus exposure and HLA in healthy donors (dated by TCRdb to the late 2010s). The method behind the library was the immunoSEQ multiplex PCR assay. For the multiplex PCR, a mixture combining 60 forward primers for TCR Vbeta segments and 13 reverse primers for TCR Jbeta segments was used. TCRdb obtained this table from immuneACCESS and retained in-frame rearrangements with V and J assigned. These tables miss some clones; where compared with another copy, unresolved V genes account for less than half of the shortfall, and the remainder is unexplained. The sample yields 100,000 to 150,000 clones; 70% to 80% were counted once. The ten largest clones add up to about 3.5% of the sample. The sample comprised PBMCs. These receptor sequences come from a man younger than 40 in good health and CMV-seronegative.

This chain uses TRBV5-1 with TRBJ1-2; D not certain. CDR1 and CDR2 from the germline V gene are SGHRS and YFSETQ. The CDR3 length is 13 residues. Trimming removed 5 bases at V and 4 bases at J, with 12 bases between. CDR3 loop: CASRLSLIYGYTF. The CDR3 coding sequence is TGCGCCAGCAGGTTAAGCCTCATCTATGGCTACACCTTC.

This chain uses TRBV27 with TRBJ2-7; TRBD1 aligns across 8 bases. The CDR3 has 14 residues. In germline, CDR1 is MNHEY, CDR2 SMNVEV (reference sequence). Trimming removed 0 bases from V and 2 bases from J; junction bases left unmatched: 0. The CDR3 spells CASSLSDRAYEQYF. In DNA form, the CDR3 reads TGTGCCAGCAGTTTATCGGACAGGGCCTACGAGCAGTACTTC.

The chain recombines TRBV28 with TRBJ1-1; D is unclear. CDR3 length: 14 amino acids. Trimming removed 5 bases from V and 1 base from J, with 11 bases in between. The germline V gene has CDR1 MDHEN and CDR2 SYDVKM. Here the CDR3 reads CASSPNRGNTEAFF. In DNA, the CDR3 is TGTGCCAGCAGTCCAAACCGGGGGAACACTGAAGCTTTCTTT.

V and J are TRBV14 and TRBJ2-7; D might be TRBD2 (6 bases). CDR3 length: 16 amino acids. The germline gives CDR1 SGHDN, CDR2 FVKESK. V lost 1 base and J 6 bases, leaving 19 bases between the germline ends. The CDR3 here is CASSQVGGTGLSEQYF. The CDR3, as DNA: TGTGCCAGCAGCCAAGTGGGGGGTACGGGGCTGTCCGAGCAGTACTTC.

This clone showed up just a few times. The chain couples TRBV18 to TRBJ2-4; 7 positions agree with TRBD1. Germline V gene sequence: CDR1 KGHSH, CDR2 LQKENI. This CDR3 comprises 17 residues. J was trimmed by 1 base and V by 4 bases; bases with no gene match: 10. The DNA of the CDR3 is TGTGCCAGCTCACTCGCCTCAACAGGGGTTGCCAAAAACATTCAGTACTTC. Residues: CASSLASTGVAKNIQYF.

V and J are TRBV19 and TRBJ1-1, with 10 bases aligning to TRBD1. V dropped 3 bases and J dropped 6; count of bases not matched to a gene: 7. This CDR3 is 15 amino acids long. CDR1 LNHDA and CDR2 SQIVND come from the germline V gene (reference sequence). CDR3 DNA sequence: TGTGCCAGTAGTATTATGGGACAGGGGCACGCTGAAGCTTTCTTT. Its protein is CASSIMGQGHAEAFF.

The sample holds a few counts of this clone. The rearrangement joins TRBV5-1 to TRBJ2-2, with 8 positions matching TRBD2. The germline CDR1 and CDR2 sequences are SGHRS and YFSETQ. The CDR3 consists of 16 residues. V shed 4 bases, J shed 4 bases, and the junction held 9 bases outside the gene matches. Here the CDR3 reads CASSPPGLVTTGELFF. The CDR3, as DNA: TGCGCCAGCAGCCCTCCGGGACTAGTTACCACCGGGGAGCTGTTTTTT.

The rearrangement joins TRBV14 to TRBJ2-4, with D maybe TRBD2 (5 bases). In germline, CDR1 is SGHDN, CDR2 FVKESK. The CDR3 loop spans 17 amino acids. The germline V and J ends were trimmed by 0 bases and 6 bases, with 18 bases remaining between them. This chain's CDR3 is CASSQDHGIGVLNIQYF. In DNA, the CDR3 is TGTGCCAGCAGCCAAGATCACGGGATCGGCGTTTTAAACATTCAGTACTTC.

The chain uses TRBV11-1 and TRBJ1-1; 12 positions agree with TRBD1. Germline V CDR1 and CDR2: SGHAT, FQDESV (reference sequence). The CDR3 covers 16 residues. The ends lost 5 bases at V and 3 bases at J; junction bases unmatched: 7. DNA of the CDR3: TGTGCCAGCAGCCAGGGGACAGGGGGCAATGACACTGAAGCTTTCTTT. Protein sequence: CASSQGTGGNDTEAFF.

This rearrangement joins TRBV6-5 to TRBJ2-7; tentative D call: TRBD1 (5 bases). The CDR3 loop spans 16 amino acids. Deletions cut 2 bases from V and 3 bases from J, with 17 bases between. Germline V gene sequence: CDR1 MNHEY, CDR2 SVGAGI. CDR3 region: CASSYTYRRRSYEQYF. The CDR3 region has the DNA TGTGCCAGCAGTTACACGTACAGGAGAAGAAGCTACGAGCAGTACTTC.

This clone was seen only a few times. The chain joins TRBV9 to TRBJ2-5; D gene ambiguous. This CDR3 comprises 14 residues. Trimming removed 1 base from V and 2 bases from J, with 9 bases in between. Per the germline V gene, CDR1 is SGDLS and CDR2 is YYNGEE. The DNA of the CDR3 is TGTGCCAGCAGCGTATCTAGTAGACAAGAGACCCAGTACTTC. It encodes CASSVSSRQETQYF.

V is TRBV28 and J is TRBJ1-4, with 8 bases matching TRBD1. Germline assignment: CDR1 MDHEN and CDR2 SYDVKM. The V gene end was trimmed by 2 bases and the J gene end by 6 bases; junction bases not matched to a gene: 8. This CDR3 region has 16 residues. CDR3 bases: TGTGCCAGCAGTTTACTCCAGGGGGCGCGAGATGAAAAACTGTTTTTT. It is translated as CASSLLQGARDEKLFF.

This chain joins TRBV9 and TRBJ1-4, with D possibly being TRBD1 (5 bases). Trimming shortened V by 2 bases and J by 7 bases, and 12 bases separated the two germline ends. The length of the CDR3 is 14 residues. Germline values: CDR1 SGDLS, CDR2 YYNGEE. The CDR3: CASSVTGLGEKLFF. CDR3 sequence (DNA): TGTGCCAGCAGCGTCACAGGTTTGGGTGAAAAACTGTTTTTT.

CDR3 DNA sequence: TGTGCCAGCAGCCCCCGCGAGCCGAACACTGAAGCTTTCTTT. Amino acid sequence: CASSPREPNTEAFF. V and J are TRBV28 and TRBJ1-1; D not resolved. Trimming removed 6 bases at V and 1 base at J, with 12 bases between. The CDR3 totals 14 residues. Germline-derived CDR1 and CDR2 are MDHEN and SYDVKM.